The present entry profiles one T cell receptor (beta chain) with its context. The record originates from a study of T cell responses to AZD1222 COVID-19 vaccine. Losses at the gene ends were 2 bases for V and 6 bases for J; bases not matched to a gene: 4. Per germline, CDR1 SGHNT and CDR2 YYREEE (reference sequence). This CDR3 is 15 amino acids long. Profiled with immunoSEQ multiplex PCR; TCRdb holds only in-frame clones, not every one. There are about 81,000 clones in the sample; approximately 90% occur only once, and more than 9% lies in the top ten. The chain recombines TRBV5-4 with TRBJ2-1; 11 bases match TRBD1. The material sequenced was peripheral blood, taken 28 days after the second AZD1222 dose. The clonotype was recovered from an adult who received the AZD1222 COVID-19 vaccine. The CDR3 nucleotides are TGTGCCAGCAGCTTCCGGGACAGGGGGGCCAATGAGCAGTTCTTC. Translating it yields CASSFRDRGANEQFF.